This T cell receptor beta chain stems from a study of blood T cell repertoires in COVID-19 (dated by TCRdb to the early 2020s). In the study overall: Samples from collaborators originated in the United States, Italy and Spain and spanned both the acute and convalescent phases of COVID-19. The prospective study material was composed of cDNA or gDNA derived from T cells, B-cell-depleted T cells, or PBMCs. A freely available public database, intended as a resource for researchers studying the immune response to SARS-CoV-2, is where the repertoires were released. Subjects who had been exposed to COVID-19, were actively infected with it, or had recovered from it provided the deeply sampled blood TCRbeta repertoires that made up the dataset. Where available, HLA class I and class II types were taken from metadata supplied by the sample provider and were not determined by assay-based typing. The sample metadata nearly always contained a de-identified subject ID, COVID-19 status, age in years and sex. Samples were obtained from the ongoing ImmuneRACE study (first 160 participants) and from roughly 1,300 subjects provided by 6 global collaborators. Summary of the overall study and its limitations: The amount of clinical and demographic metadata varied by source and participant and was provided uncurated.

In the prospective study, participants were about 18 to 90 years old, resided in about two dozen geographic areas of the United States, and were enrolled through a virtual design. In the prospective study, cohorts were assigned on the basis of participant-reported clinical history obtained from a screening survey and a study questionnaire. In the prospective study, mobile phlebotomists collected whole blood, serum and a nasopharyngeal or oropharyngeal swab from each participant. Prospective study participants could optionally give additional blood draws and questionnaires over a roughly 2-month period. Blood samples from the prospective study were shipped frozen or at room temperature prior to DNA extraction. This clone was counted only a few times. Its antigen has not been determined. Base-call qualities are not available, and no considerably larger clone is one nucleotide away. TCRbeta CDR3 regions were amplified from genomic DNA by means of the immunoSEQ Assay, a bias-controlled multiplex PCR. On the study's bioinformatics: The number of nucleated cells in each sample was estimated from the amplification of reference gene primers within the assay. To quantify the absolute abundance of each unique TCRbeta CDR3 rearrangement, sequence reads were collapsed and filtered. For each sample, productive Simpson clonality was calculated as the square root of Simpson's diversity index over productive rearrangements. In TCRdb, the immuneACCESS table is reduced to in-frame sequences with V and J assigned. These tables do not hold every clone; where another copy was compared, an unresolved V gene accounts for under half, and the others remain unexplained. For V, J and clone size, that table is used; D and trimming come from the DNA. Across this sample there are some 460,000 clones, with 87% seen only once. The ten most abundant clones make up about 2.1% of the sample.

Material for sequencing was PBMCs or T cells enriched from blood (not recorded which). This sequence originates from a woman younger than 30 with acute COVID-19.

The bases read TGTGCCAGCAGAAAAACATGGTTTTATGGCTACACCTTC. This is translated as CASRKTWFYGYTF. The chain couples TRBV7-2 to TRBJ1-2; the D gene assignment is ambiguous. Inclusive of the bounding cysteine and phenylalanine, the CDR3 is 13 residues long. Of all the DNA, just the CDR3 is kept, 39 bases in frame from base 1. Based on the germline V gene, the CDR1 and CDR2 sequences are SGHTA and FQGNSA. A distance of 13 bases separates the germline ends of V and J, which lose 6 bases and 5 bases respectively.